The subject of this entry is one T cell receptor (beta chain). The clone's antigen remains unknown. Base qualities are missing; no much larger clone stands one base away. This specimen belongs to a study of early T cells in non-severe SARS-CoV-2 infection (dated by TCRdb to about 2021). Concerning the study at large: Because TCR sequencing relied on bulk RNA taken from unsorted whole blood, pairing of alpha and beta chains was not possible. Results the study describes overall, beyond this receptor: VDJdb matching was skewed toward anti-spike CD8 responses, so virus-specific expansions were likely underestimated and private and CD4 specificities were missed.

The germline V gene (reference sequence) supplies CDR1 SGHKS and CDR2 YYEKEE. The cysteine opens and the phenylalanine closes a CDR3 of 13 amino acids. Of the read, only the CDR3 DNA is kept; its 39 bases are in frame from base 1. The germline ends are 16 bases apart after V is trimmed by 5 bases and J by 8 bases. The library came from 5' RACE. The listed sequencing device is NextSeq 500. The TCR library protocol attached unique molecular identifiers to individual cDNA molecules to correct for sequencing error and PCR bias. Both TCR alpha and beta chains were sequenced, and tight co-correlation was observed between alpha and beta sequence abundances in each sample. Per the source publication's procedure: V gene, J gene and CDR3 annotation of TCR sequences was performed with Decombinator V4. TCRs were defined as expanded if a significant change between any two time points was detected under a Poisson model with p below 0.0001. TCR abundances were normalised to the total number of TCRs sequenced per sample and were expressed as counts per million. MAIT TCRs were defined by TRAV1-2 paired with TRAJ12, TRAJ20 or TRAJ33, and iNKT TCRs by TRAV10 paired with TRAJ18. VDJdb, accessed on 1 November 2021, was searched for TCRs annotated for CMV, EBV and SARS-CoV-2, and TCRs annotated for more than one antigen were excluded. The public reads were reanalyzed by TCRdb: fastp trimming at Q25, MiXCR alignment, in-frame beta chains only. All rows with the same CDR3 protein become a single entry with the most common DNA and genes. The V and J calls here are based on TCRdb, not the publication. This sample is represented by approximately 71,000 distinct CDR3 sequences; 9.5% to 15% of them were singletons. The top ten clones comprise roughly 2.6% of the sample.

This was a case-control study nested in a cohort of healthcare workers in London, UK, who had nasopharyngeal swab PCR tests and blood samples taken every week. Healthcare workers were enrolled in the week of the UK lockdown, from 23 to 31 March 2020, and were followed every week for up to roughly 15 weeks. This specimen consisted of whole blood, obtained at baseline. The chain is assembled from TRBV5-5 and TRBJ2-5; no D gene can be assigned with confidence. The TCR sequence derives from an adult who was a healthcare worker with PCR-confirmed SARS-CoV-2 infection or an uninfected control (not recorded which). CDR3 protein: CASSTDPGSTQYF. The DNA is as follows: TGTGCCAGCAGTACTGACCCCGGTAGTACCCAGTACTTC.